Listed here are 20 T cell receptor beta chains from one sample, sequenced in a study of blood T cells in healthy people across ages. Using a J-beta primer mix together with a sample-barcoded 5' primer, a second PCR was run for roughly 7 to 12 cycles. TCRdb fed the 5' RACE reads into MiXCR, producing one record per CDR3 protein. This repertoire shows hundreds of thousands of distinct CDR3 sequences, 45% to 65% found once; its top ten account for approximately 51%. The specimen sequenced was blood. The receptors originated from a man aged 60-69 years in good health.

V gene TRBV6-5 combines with J gene TRBJ2-2, with D unresolved. Trimming shortened V by 0 bases and J by 0 bases, and 14 bases separated the two germline ends. The CDR3 sequence is 18 residues long. Germline-derived CDR1 and CDR2 are MNHEY and SVGAGI. CDR3 amino acids: CASSYSNWQAANTGELFF. The CDR3 nucleotides read TGTGCCAGCAGTTACTCGAATTGGCAGGCCGCGAACACCGGGGAGCTGTTTTTT.

There are a few counts of this clonotype. The rearrangement uses TRBV4-2 and TRBJ2-3; 11 positions agree with TRBD2. Trimming cost V 4 bases and J 2 bases; bases outside gene matches: 5. Germline CDR1 reads LGHNA; CDR2 reads YNFKEQ. CDR3 length: 16 amino acids. This CDR3 is CASSPLTSGATDTQYF. In DNA, the CDR3 is TGTGCCAGCAGCCCACTGACTAGCGGGGCCACAGATACGCAGTATTTT.

The sample holds a few counts of this clonotype. The chain is built from TRBV13 and TRBJ2-7; D might be TRBD1 (6 bases). Germline lookup yields CDR1 PRHDT and CDR2 FYEKMQ (reference sequence). Trimming pared 8 bases from V and 7 bases from J, leaving 18 bases between. The CDR3 runs 13 residues. DNA for the CDR3: TGTGCCAGCGCCGGGACCGCCAGGGGAGAGCAGTACTTC. Amino acid sequence: CASAGTARGEQYF.

This clonotype was detected a few times. The chain uses TRBV2 and TRBJ1-1; tentatively, D is TRBD1 (5 bases). Germline lookup yields CDR1 SNHLY and CDR2 FYNNEI. V dropped 2 bases and J dropped 1 base, with 5 bases sitting between them. The length of the CDR3 is 13 residues. CDR3 sequence (DNA): TGTGCCAGCAGTGAACAGGGGAACACTGAAGCTTTCTTT. Its protein is CASSEQGNTEAFF.

For the CDR3, the DNA is TGTGCCAGCAGTTACCGGGACCGGTATGTGCAGTTCTTC. Protein product: CASSYRDRYVQFF. The rearrangement links TRBV6-5 to TRBJ2-1, with D perhaps matching TRBD1 or TRBD2 (5 bases each). Germline V CDR1 and CDR2: MNHEY, SVGAGI. Trimming removed 2 bases from V and 12 bases from J, with 14 bases in between. This CDR3 comprises 13 residues.

The table lists this clonotype with many counts. The rearrangement uses TRBV29-1 and TRBJ1-4; a possible D gene is TRBD1 (5 bases). The CDR3 is made up of 13 amino acids. In germline, CDR1 is SQVTM, CDR2 ANQGSEA. V was clipped by 4 bases and J by 5 bases, with 11 bases between them. CDR3 in DNA: TGCAGCGTTGGGGCAGGGTTGAATGAAAAACTGTTTTTT. Translation: CSVGAGLNEKLFF.

This clonotype has just one count. The J gene is TRBJ2-3, the V gene TRBV5-7; possible D gene TRBD1, 5 bases. TRBV5-7 is annotated as an ORF whose role is uncertain. Trimming cost V 0 bases and J 6 bases, with 14 bases left between them. CDR3 length: 15 amino acids. CDR3 sequence (DNA): TGTGCCAGCAGCTTGGCGGCAGGGAACATCGATACGCAGTATTTT. It translates to CASSLAAGNIDTQYF.

The V gene is TRBV20-1, the J gene TRBJ2-4; D remains unclear. Trimming pared 0 bases from V and 0 bases from J, leaving 15 bases between. Germline assignment: CDR1 DFQATT and CDR2 SNEGSKA (reference sequence). This CDR3 is built from 17 residues. In nucleotides, the CDR3 is TGCAGTGCTAGAGATCCGGTTGGCACCTTAGCCAAAAACATTCAGTACTTC. Encoded protein: CSARDPVGTLAKNIQYF.

With regard to this clonotype: A much larger clone sits a single nucleotide away, making a read error possible. The chain uses TRBV4-3 and TRBJ2-5; 8 bases are shared with TRBD2. The CDR3 runs 17 residues. CDR1 LGHNA and CDR2 YSLEER come from the germline V gene. The J segment lost 11 bases and the V segment lost 0 bases, leaving 17 bases of the junction unmatched. The CDR3 is CASSQDTAGGESSEQYF. The CDR3 DNA follows: TGCGCCAGCAGCCAAGATACGGCGGGAGGCGAGAGTAGTGAGCAGTACTTC.

J is TRBJ1-3 and V is TRBV7-2; possibly TRBD1 for D (5 bases). The CDR3 sequence is 16 residues long. Germline loops: CDR1 SGHTA, CDR2 FQGNSA. Trimming removed 5 bases at V and 0 bases at J, with 14 bases between. The CDR3 is CASSRDTGSSGNTIYF. For the CDR3, the DNA is TGTGCCAGCAGCCGAGACACAGGAAGCTCTGGAAACACCATATATTTT.

This clonotype turned up a few times. This chain links TRBV6-5 with TRBJ2-7; D remains unclear. This CDR3 has 16 residues. CDR1 is MNHEY and CDR2 is SVGAGI in the germline V gene. V was pared by 0 bases and J by 2 bases, with 14 bases between. CDR3 nucleotides: TGTGCCAGCAGTTACTCGATTCCAGGAATTACCTACGAGCAGTACTTC. Amino acids: CASSYSIPGITYEQYF.

This clonotype was observed a few times. This chain joins TRBV12-3 or TRBV12-4 and TRBJ2-1, with a weak D call TRBD2 (7 bases). This CDR3 region has 15 residues. The V end was cut by 5 bases, the J end by 13 bases, with 24 bases between. The CDR3 sequence is CASSPLGGDSSTQFF. The CDR3 DNA sequence: TGTGCCAGCAGTCCGTTAGGGGGGGATTCGAGCACCCAGTTCTTC.

This clonotype was observed a few times. The chain joins TRBV4-2 to TRBJ2-2; D is perhaps TRBD2 (6 bases). V gave up 1 base and J gave up 9 bases, with 12 bases separating them. CDR1 LGHNA and CDR2 YNFKEQ come from the germline V gene. The length of the CDR3 is 14 residues. The CDR3 protein is CASSQAGEVRELFF. CDR3 nucleotides: TGTGCCAGCAGCCAAGCGGGAGAAGTCCGGGAGCTGTTTTTT.

The V gene is TRBV29-1, the J gene TRBJ1-2; D call uncertain. Trimming cost V 4 bases and J 2 bases, with 8 bases left between them. Germline CDR1 reads SQVTM; CDR2 reads ANQGSEA. The CDR3 has 12 amino acids. The CDR3 DNA reads TGCAGCGTTGGGACGGGAAACTATGGCTACACCTTC. As protein: CSVGTGNYGYTF.

This clonotype was seen ten or more times. The chain couples TRBV6-4 to TRBJ2-3, with D perhaps matching TRBD2 (5 bases). Deletions cut 5 bases from V and 6 bases from J, with 12 bases between. The CDR3 runs 13 residues. Per germline, CDR1 MRHNA and CDR2 SNTAGT. CDR3 loop: CASSPRTSDTQYF. The DNA of the CDR3 is TGTGCCAGCAGTCCCCGGACTTCCGATACGCAGTATTTT.

This clonotype was seen repeatedly, ten times or more. V usage is TRBV10-1 and J usage is TRBJ1-5; D is uncertain. The V gene's germline CDR1 is WNHNN and CDR2 SYGVQD (reference sequence). V lost 3 bases and J lost 0, with 3 bases in between. The CDR3 runs 13 residues. The chain's CDR3 is CASSETSNQPQHF. The CDR3 DNA follows: TGCGCCAGCAGTGAAACTAGCAATCAGCCCCAGCATTTT.

A note on this clonotype: A junction end diverges from the germline sequence, so it may reflect a read error. V gene TRBV11-2 combines with J gene TRBJ2-6, with unresolved D. The CDR3 runs to 15 residues. Germline V CDR1 and CDR2: SGHAT, FQNNGV. CDR3 loop: CTSSTRSSGANVLTF. CDR3 sequence (DNA): TGTACCAGCAGCACACGCAGCTCTGGGGCCAACGTCCTGACTTTC.

The chain uses TRBV10-3 and TRBJ2-7, with 14 positions matching TRBD2. Germline CDR1 ENHRY, CDR2 SYGVKD. Trimming cost V 4 bases and J 5 bases; bases outside gene matches: 7. CDR3 length equals 16 residues. DNA for the CDR3: TGTGCCATCAGTGGGGGACTAGCGGGGGACGGGGACGAGCAGTACTTC. Its translation: CAISGGLAGDGDEQYF.

The J gene is TRBJ2-3, the V gene TRBV20-1; no reliable D call. CDR3 size: 13 residues. The V end lost 1 base, the J end lost 1 base, and 6 bases lay between the germline ends. CDR1 is DFQATT and CDR2 is SNEGSKA in the germline V gene (reference sequence). The CDR3 DNA sequence: TGCAGTGCTAGAGGGCGTCGCACAGATACGCAGTATTTT. Residues: CSARGRRTDTQYF.

A few counts support this clonotype. This chain links TRBV20-1 with TRBJ2-1; 7 bases match TRBD2. Looked up from germline, CDR1 is DFQATT and CDR2 is SNEGSKA (reference sequence). Trimming cost V 0 bases and J 7 bases; bases outside gene matches: 9. This CDR3 has 15 amino acids. This CDR3 is CSARDTAGPGNEQFF. CDR3 sequence (DNA): TGCAGTGCTAGAGATACAGCGGGGCCGGGGAATGAGCAGTTCTTC.